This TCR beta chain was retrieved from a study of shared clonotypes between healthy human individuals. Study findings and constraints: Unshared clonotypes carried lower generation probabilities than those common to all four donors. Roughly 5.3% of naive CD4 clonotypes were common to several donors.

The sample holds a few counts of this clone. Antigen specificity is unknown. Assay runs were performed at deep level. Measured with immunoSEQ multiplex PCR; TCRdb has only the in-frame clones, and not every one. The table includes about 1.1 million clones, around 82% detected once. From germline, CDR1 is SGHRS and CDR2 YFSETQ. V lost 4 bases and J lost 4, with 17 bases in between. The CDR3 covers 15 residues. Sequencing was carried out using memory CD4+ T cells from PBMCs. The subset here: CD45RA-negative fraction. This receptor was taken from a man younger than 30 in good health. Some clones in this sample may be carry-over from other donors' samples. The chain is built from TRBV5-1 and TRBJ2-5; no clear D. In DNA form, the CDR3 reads TGCGCCAGCAGCGATGGAGTGTTAGTAGGAGAGACCCAGTACTTC. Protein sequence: CASSDGVLVGETQYF.